What follows are 10 T cell receptor beta chains derived from one specimen sequenced in a study of CD8+CD57+ T cells in acquired aplastic anemia (dated by TCRdb to 2016 to 2019). Expansion of CD8+CD57+ cells had been shown by flow cytometry in the patients chosen for sequencing. TCRdb records Illumina HiSeq 2000 as the sequencer. Genomic DNA was used as template for profiling of TCR beta VDJ combinations and CDR3 sequences. TCRdb handled the public reads itself, with Q25 trimming in fastp and clone calling in MiXCR, and kept productive beta chains. Each CDR3 protein gets just one entry, which takes the most common genes and DNA from the rows behind it. The sample contains 160,000 or so distinct CDR3 sequences, roughly 48% of them found a single time. The ten most abundant clones make up 2.5% to 3.5% of the sample. Sequenced material: sorted CD4+, CD8+, or CD8+CD57+ T cells (not recorded which) from PBMCs. The source of these receptors is a human donor with aplastic anemia.

The chain joins TRBV7-2 to TRBJ1-6, with TRBD1 matching over 7 bases. Germline CDR1 and CDR2: SGHTA and FQGNSA. There are 15 residues in the CDR3. V lost 5 bases, J lost 7 bases, and 8 bases stayed unmatched. The chain's CDR3 is CASSPPDRRNSPLHF. CDR3 sequence (DNA): TGTGCCAGCAGCCCGCCGGACAGGAGGAATTCACCCCTCCACTTT.

The CDR3 DNA reads as TGTGCCAGCAGCGCCCTCAGCTCCTACGAGCAGTACTTC. Translated: CASSALSSYEQYF. The chain combines TRBV7-8 with TRBJ2-7; D call uncertain. Germline values: CDR1 SGHVS, CDR2 FQNEAQ. The CDR3 runs to 13 residues. Trimming removed 5 bases at V and 0 bases at J, with 8 bases between.

The chain joins TRBV20-1 to TRBJ2-1, with D possibly being TRBD2 (5 bases). Germline V gives CDR1 DFQATT, CDR2 SNEGSKA (reference sequence). V was shortened by 7 bases and J by 2 bases, with 9 bases between the two germline ends. The CDR3 covers 12 residues. The CDR3 bases are TGCAGTGGGGTTAGCGCCTACAATGAGCAGTTCTTC. This codes for CSGVSAYNEQFF.

V usage is TRBV7-2 and J usage is TRBJ2-7, with 8 bases that match TRBD2. Germline CDR1 reads SGHTA; CDR2 reads FQGNSA. The CDR3 loop spans 11 amino acids. V gave up 4 bases and J gave up 9 bases; unmatched junction bases: 2. CDR3: CASSSRGGQYF. In DNA, the CDR3 is TGTGCCAGCAGCTCTCGGGGGGGGCAGTACTTC.

The rearrangement uses TRBV5-1 and TRBJ2-3, with 11 bases aligning to TRBD2. This CDR3 is built from 14 residues. Per germline, CDR1 SGHRS and CDR2 YFSETQ. V gave up 6 bases and J gave up 2 bases; unmatched junction bases: 2. The CDR3 reads CASKTSGVTDTQYF. CDR3 DNA sequence: TGCGCCAGCAAGACTAGCGGGGTCACAGATACGCAGTATTTT.

There are many counts of this clonotype. CDR3 residues: CASSPRQGPNEKLFF. The CDR3 DNA sequence: TGTGCCAGCAGCCCCCGACAGGGGCCCAATGAAAAACTGTTTTTT. This sequence joins TRBV7-2 and TRBJ1-4; 8 bases match TRBD1. The CDR3 contains 15 residues. V lost 5 bases, J lost 5 bases, and 7 bases stayed unmatched. Germline V gene sequence: CDR1 SGHTA, CDR2 FQGNSA.

This clonotype was counted between two and nine times. The V gene is TRBV6-1, the J gene TRBJ1-4; TRBD1 matches at 12 bases. With V trimmed by 6 bases and J by 6 bases, 8 bases remained unmatched. Germline V CDR1 and CDR2: MNHNS, SASEGT. This CDR3 is built from 16 residues. As DNA, the CDR3 is TGTGCCAGCAGGTCCCGGGACAGGGGGCTCGATGAAAAACTGTTTTTT. This codes for CASRSRDRGLDEKLFF.

The V and J genes are TRBV5-1 and TRBJ2-5; 9 bases are a match to TRBD1. This CDR3 has 14 amino acids. Trimming removed 3 bases from V and 5 bases from J; junction bases left unmatched: 5. Germline V gives CDR1 SGHRS, CDR2 YFSETQ. The CDR3 DNA reads as TGCGCCAGCAGCTACACAGGGGGCCGTGAGACCCAGTACTTC. It codes for CASSYTGGRETQYF.

This chain connects TRBV19 to TRBJ1-5; possible D gene TRBD1, 5 bases. V was pared by 6 bases and J by 3 bases, with 9 bases between. CDR3 length: 13 amino acids. Germline V gene data show CDR1 as LNHDA and CDR2 as SQIVND (reference sequence). The CDR3 coding sequence is TGTGCCAGTAGCCAGGGCCTCAATCAGCCCCAGCATTTT. Its translation is CASSQGLNQPQHF.

The sample holds a few counts of this clonotype. The chain carries TRBV25-1 and TRBJ2-3, with D hard to call. Trimming stripped 6 bases from V and 6 bases from J, with 7 bases between. The germline gives CDR1 MGHDK, CDR2 SYGVNS. The CDR3 has 11 residues. CDR3 sequence reads: CASSTADTQYF. The CDR3 DNA is TGTGCCAGCAGCACAGCGGATACGCAGTATTTT.